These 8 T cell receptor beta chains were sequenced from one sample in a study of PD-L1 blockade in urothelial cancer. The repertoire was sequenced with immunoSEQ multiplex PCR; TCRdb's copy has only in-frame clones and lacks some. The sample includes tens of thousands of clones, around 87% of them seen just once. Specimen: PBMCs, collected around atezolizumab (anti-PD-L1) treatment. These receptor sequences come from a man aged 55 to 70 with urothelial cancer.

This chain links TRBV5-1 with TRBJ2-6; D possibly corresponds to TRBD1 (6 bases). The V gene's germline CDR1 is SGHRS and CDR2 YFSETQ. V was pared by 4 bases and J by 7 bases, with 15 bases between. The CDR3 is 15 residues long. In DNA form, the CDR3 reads TGCGCCAGCAGCCCGATACAGGGATCAGCCAACGTCCTGACTTTC. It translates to CASSPIQGSANVLTF.

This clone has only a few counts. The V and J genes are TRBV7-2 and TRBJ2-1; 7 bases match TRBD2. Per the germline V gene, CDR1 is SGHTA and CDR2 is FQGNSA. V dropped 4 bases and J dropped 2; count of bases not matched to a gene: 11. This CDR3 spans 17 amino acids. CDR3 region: CASSSPLSGLTYNEQFF. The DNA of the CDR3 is TGTGCCAGCAGCTCCCCCCTTAGCGGGCTAACCTACAATGAGCAGTTCTTC. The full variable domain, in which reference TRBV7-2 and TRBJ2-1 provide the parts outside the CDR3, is GAGVSQSPSNKVTEKGKDVELRCDPISGHTALYWYRQSLGQGLEFLIYFQGNSAPDKSGLPSDRFSAERTGGSVSTLTIQRTQQEDSAVYLCASSSPLSGLTYNEQFFGPGTRLTVL.

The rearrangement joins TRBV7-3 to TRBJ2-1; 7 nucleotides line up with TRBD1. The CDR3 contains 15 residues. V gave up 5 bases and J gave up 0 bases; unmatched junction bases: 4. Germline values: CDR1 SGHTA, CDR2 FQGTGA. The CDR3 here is CASSPRQGSYNEQFF. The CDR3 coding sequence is TGTGCCAGCAGCCCCAGACAGGGCTCCTACAATGAGCAGTTCTTC.

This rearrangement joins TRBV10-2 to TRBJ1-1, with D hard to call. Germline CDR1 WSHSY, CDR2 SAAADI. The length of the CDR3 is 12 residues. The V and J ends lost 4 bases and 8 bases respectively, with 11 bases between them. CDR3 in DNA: TGCGCCAGCAGTGGGGCGAGCAGAGAAGCTTTCTTT. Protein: CASSGASREAFF.

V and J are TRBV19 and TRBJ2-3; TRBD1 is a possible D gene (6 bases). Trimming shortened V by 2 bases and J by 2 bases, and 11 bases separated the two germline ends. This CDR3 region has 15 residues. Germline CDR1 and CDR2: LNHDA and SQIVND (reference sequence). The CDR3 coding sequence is TGTGCCAGTAGTATATCGACAGGACTCACAGATACGCAGTATTTT. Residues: CASSISTGLTDTQYF.

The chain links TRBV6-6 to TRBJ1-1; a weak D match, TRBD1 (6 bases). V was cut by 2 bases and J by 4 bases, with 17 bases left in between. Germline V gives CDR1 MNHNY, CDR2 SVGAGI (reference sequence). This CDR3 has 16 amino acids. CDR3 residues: CASSYSSVGAPTEAFF. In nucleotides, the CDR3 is TGTGCCAGCAGTTACAGCAGTGTGGGGGCCCCCACTGAAGCTTTCTTT.

CDR3 residues: CASSLFSEEGTSGYGYTF. Here the CDR3 DNA reads TGTGCCAGCAGCTTATTTTCCGAGGAGGGGACGTCTGGCTATGGCTACACCTTC. V and J are TRBV11-3 and TRBJ1-2, with a possible D match to TRBD1 (5 bases). Germline V lookup: CDR1 SGHNT, CDR2 YENEEA. The V end was cut by 2 bases, the J end by 4 bases, with 23 bases between. CDR3 length: 18 residues.

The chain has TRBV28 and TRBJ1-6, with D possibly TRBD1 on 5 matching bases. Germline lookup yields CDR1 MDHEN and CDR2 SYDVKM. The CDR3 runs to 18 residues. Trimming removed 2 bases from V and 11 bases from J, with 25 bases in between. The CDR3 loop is CASSLDRQQASPCPPLHF. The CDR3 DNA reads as TGTGCCAGCAGTTTAGACCGACAGCAGGCTTCGCCTTGCCCACCCCTCCACTTT.